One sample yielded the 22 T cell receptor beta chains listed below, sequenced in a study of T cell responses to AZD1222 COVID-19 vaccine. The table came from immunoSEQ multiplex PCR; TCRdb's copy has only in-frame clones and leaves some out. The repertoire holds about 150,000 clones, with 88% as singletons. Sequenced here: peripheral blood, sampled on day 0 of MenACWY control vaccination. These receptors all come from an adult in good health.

The CDR3 bases are TGTGCCAGCAGCTTAGGAGGGACGGTGAACACTGAAGCTTTCTTT. This codes for CASSLGGTVNTEAFF. The V call is TRBV7-9, the J call TRBJ1-1; perhaps TRBD1 as D (5 bases). The CDR3 consists of 15 residues. Germline CDR1 SEHNR, CDR2 FQNEAQ (reference sequence). The V end lost 1 base, the J end lost 0 bases, and 9 bases lay between the germline ends.

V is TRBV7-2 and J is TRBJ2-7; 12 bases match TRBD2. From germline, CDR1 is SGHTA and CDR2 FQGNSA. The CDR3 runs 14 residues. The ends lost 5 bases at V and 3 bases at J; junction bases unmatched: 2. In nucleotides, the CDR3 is TGTGCCAGCAGCGTACTAGCGGGAGGCTACGAGCAGTACTTC. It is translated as CASSVLAGGYEQYF.

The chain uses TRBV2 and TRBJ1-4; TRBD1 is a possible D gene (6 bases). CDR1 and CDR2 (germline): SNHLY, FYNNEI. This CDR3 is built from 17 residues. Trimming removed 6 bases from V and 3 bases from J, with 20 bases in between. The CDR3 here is CASRNYDRISPNEKLFF. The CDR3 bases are TGTGCCAGCAGGAATTATGACAGGATATCACCTAATGAAAAACTGTTTTTT.

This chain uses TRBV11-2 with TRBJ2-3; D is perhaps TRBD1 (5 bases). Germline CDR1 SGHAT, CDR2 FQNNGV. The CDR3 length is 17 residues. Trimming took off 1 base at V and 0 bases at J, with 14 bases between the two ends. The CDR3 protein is CASSLGSRGSSTDTQYF. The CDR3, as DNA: TGTGCCAGCAGCTTAGGAAGTAGGGGCAGTAGCACAGATACGCAGTATTTT.

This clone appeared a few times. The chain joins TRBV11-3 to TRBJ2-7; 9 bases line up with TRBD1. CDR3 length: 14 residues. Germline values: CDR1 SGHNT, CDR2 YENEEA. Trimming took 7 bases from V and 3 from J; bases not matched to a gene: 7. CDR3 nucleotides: TGTGCCAGCACCAACGGGACAGGGCTCTACGAGCAGTACTTC. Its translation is CASTNGTGLYEQYF. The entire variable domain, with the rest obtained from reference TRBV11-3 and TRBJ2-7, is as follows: EAGVVQSPRYKIIEKKQPVAFWCNPISGHNTLYWYLQNLGQGPELLIRYENEEAVDDSQLPKDRFSAERLKGVDSTLKIQPAELGDSAVYLCASTNGTGLYEQYFGPGTRLTVT.

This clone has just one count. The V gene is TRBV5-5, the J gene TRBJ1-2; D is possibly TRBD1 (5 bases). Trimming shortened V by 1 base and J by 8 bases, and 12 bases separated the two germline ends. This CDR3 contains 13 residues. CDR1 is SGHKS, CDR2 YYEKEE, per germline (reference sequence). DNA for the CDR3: TGTGCCAGCAGCTTGCAGCAGGGCCGAGGCTACACCTTC. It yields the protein CASSLQQGRGYTF.

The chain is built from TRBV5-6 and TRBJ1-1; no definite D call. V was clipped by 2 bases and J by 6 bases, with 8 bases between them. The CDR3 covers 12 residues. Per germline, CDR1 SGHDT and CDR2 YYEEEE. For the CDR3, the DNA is TGTGCCAGCAGCTTTCTCGGCTCTGAAGCTTTCTTT. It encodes CASSFLGSEAFF.

The CDR3 reads CASSSWAGVGNEQFF. The CDR3 nucleotides read TGTGCCAGCAGCTCTTGGGCGGGAGTGGGGAATGAGCAGTTCTTC. The genes are TRBV7-2 and TRBJ2-1; TRBD2 aligns across 7 bases. The J segment lost 7 bases and the V segment lost 4 bases, leaving 10 bases of the junction unmatched. The germline gives CDR1 SGHTA, CDR2 FQGNSA. CDR3 length: 15 amino acids.

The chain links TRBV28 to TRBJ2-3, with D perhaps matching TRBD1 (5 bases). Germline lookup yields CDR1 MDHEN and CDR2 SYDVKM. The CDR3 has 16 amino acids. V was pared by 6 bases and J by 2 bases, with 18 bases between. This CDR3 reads CASRTHRARDTDTQYF. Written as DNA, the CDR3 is TGTGCCAGCAGGACACACCGGGCCAGGGACACAGATACGCAGTATTTT.

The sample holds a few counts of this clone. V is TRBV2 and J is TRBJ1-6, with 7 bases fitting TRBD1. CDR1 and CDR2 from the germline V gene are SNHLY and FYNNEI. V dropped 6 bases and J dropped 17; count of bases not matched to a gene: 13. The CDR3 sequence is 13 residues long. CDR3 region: CASRRDSGVLIHF. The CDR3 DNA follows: TGTGCCAGCAGAAGGGACAGCGGAGTTCTAATCCACTTT.

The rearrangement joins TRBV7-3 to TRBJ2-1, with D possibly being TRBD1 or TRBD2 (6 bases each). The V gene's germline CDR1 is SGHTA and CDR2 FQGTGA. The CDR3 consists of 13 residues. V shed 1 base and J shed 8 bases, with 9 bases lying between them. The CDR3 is CASSLKRGDEQFF. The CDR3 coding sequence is TGTGCCAGCAGCTTAAAGAGGGGGGATGAGCAGTTCTTC.

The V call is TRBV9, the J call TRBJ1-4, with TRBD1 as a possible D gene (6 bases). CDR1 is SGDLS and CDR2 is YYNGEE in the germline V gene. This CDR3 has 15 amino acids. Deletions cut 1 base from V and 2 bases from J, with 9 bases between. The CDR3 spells CASSVLGATNEKLFF. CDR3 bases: TGTGCCAGCAGCGTACTGGGGGCCACTAATGAAAAACTGTTTTTT.

CDR3 coding DNA: TGTGCCAGTAGAAAACCGGGACAGTACTATGGCTACACCTTC. Its translation is CASRKPGQYYGYTF. This chain connects TRBV19 to TRBJ1-2; 7 bases are a match to TRBD1. The CDR3 runs 14 residues. Per the germline V gene, CDR1 is LNHDA and CDR2 is SQIVND (reference sequence). The trim removed 6 bases at V and 3 bases at J, leaving 7 bases unmatched.

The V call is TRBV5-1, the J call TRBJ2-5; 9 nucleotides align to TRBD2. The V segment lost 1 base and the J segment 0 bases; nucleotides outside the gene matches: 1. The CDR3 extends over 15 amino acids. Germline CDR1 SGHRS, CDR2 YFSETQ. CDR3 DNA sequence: TGCGCCAGCAGCTTGTGGACTAGCGACCAAGAGACCCAGTACTTC. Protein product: CASSLWTSDQETQYF.

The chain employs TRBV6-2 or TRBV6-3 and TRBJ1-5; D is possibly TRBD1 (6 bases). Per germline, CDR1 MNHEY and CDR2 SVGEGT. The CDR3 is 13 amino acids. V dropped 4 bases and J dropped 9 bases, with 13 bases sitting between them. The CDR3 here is CASSSDSGLPQHF. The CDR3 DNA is TGTGCCAGCAGTTCGGACAGCGGTCTGCCCCAGCATTTT.

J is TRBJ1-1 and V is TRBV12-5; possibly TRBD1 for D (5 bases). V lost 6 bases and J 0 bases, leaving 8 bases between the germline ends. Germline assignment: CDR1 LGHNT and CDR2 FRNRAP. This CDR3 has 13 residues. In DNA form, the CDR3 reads TGTGCTAGTGGCCGGGACCTGAACACTGAAGCTTTCTTT. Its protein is CASGRDLNTEAFF.

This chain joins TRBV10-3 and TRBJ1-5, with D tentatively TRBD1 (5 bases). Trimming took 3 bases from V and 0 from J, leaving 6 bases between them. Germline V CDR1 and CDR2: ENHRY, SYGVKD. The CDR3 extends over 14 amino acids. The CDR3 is CAISDRASNQPQHF. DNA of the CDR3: TGTGCCATCAGTGACAGGGCTAGCAATCAGCCCCAGCATTTT.

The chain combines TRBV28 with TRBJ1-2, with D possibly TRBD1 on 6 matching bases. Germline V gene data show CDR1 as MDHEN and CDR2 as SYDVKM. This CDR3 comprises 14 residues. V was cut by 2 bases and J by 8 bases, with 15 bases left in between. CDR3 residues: CASSLEGETRGYTF. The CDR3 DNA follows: TGTGCCAGCAGTTTAGAGGGGGAAACCCGCGGCTACACCTTC.

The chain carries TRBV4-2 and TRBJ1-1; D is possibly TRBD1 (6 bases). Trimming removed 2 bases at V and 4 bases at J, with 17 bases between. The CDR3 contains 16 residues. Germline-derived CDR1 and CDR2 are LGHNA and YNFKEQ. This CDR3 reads CASSQLLSKTGTEAFF. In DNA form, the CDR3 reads TGTGCCAGCAGCCAACTGCTGAGTAAGACAGGCACTGAAGCTTTCTTT.

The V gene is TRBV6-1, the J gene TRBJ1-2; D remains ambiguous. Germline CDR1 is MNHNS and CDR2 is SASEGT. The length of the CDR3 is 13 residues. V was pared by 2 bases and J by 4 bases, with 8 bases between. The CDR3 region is CASSEQVLYGYTF. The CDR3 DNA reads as TGTGCCAGCAGTGAACAGGTACTCTATGGCTACACCTTC.

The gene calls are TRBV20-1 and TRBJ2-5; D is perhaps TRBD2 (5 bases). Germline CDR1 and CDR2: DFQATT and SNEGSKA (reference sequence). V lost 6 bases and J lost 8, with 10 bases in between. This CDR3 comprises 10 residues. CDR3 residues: CSARTDTQYF. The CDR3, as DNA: TGCAGTGCACGGACTGACACCCAGTACTTC.

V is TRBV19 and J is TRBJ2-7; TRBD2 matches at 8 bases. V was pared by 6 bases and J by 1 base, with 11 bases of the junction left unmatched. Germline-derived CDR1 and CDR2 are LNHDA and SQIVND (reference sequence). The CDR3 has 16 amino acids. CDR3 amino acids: CASSERSGKISYEQYF. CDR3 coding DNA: TGTGCCAGTAGCGAACGTAGCGGGAAGATTTCCTACGAGCAGTACTTC.